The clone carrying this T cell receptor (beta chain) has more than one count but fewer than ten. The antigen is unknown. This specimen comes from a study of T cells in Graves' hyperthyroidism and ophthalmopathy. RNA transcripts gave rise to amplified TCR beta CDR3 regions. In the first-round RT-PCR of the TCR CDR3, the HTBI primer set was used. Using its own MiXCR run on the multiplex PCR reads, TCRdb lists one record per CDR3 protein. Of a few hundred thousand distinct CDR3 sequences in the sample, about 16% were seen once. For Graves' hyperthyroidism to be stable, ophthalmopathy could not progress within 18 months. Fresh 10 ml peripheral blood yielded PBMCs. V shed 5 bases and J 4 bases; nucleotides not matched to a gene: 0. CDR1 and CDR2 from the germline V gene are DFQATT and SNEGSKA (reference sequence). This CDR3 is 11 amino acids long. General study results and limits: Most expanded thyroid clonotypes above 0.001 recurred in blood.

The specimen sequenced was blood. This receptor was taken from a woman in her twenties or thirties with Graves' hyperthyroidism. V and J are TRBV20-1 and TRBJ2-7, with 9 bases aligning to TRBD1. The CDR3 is CSADRGYEQYF. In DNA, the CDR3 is TGCAGTGCTGACAGGGGGTACGAGCAGTACTTC.